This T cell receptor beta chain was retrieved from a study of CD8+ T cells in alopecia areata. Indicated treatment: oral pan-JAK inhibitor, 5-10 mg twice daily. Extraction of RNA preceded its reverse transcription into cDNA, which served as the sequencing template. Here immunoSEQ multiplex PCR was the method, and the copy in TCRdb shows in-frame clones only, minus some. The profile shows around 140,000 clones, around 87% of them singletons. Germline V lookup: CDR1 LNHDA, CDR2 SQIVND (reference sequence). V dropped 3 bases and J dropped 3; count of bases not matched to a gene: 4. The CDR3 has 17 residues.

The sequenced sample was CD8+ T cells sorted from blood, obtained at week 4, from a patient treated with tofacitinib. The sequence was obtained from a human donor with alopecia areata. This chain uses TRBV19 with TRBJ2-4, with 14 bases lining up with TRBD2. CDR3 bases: TGTGCCAGTAGTATCCCGACTAGCGGGAGGGGCAAAAACATTCAGTACTTC. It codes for CASSIPTSGRGKNIQYF.